These 27 T cell receptor beta chains share one sample of origin, sequenced in a study of CD8 T cells in Susac syndrome. Random hexamers served to reverse transcribe about 0.45 to 1 ug RNA. TCRdb reanalysed the immunoSEQ multiplex PCR reads using MiXCR and keeps one entry per CDR3 protein. The repertoire holds about 280,000 distinct CDR3 sequences, with approximately 84% as singletons. What was sequenced was CD8+ T cells from PBMCs. These receptor sequences come from a human donor with multiple sclerosis.

This chain links TRBV6-4 with TRBJ2-5; perhaps TRBD1 as D (6 bases). Germline loops: CDR1 MRHNA, CDR2 SNTAGT. V gave up 4 bases and J gave up 4 bases, with 10 bases separating them. CDR3 size: 13 residues. The CDR3 protein is CASSVRGGETQYF. In DNA form, the CDR3 reads TGTGCCAGCAGTGTCCGAGGGGGAGAGACCCAGTACTTC.

The J gene is TRBJ2-7, the V gene TRBV27; no clear D gene. V was clipped by 3 bases and J by 7 bases, with 13 bases between them. Germline assignment: CDR1 MNHEY and CDR2 SMNVEV (reference sequence). The CDR3 sequence is 13 residues long. The CDR3 nucleotides read TGTGCCAGCAGTTTGTGGCAGAATAGGGAGCAGTACTTC. Its translation is CASSLWQNREQYF.

V gene TRBV4-1 combines with J gene TRBJ1-5; D call uncertain. Germline V gives CDR1 MGHRA, CDR2 YSYEKL. This CDR3 is 14 amino acids long. V dropped 5 bases and J dropped 3 bases, with 11 bases sitting between them. The CDR3 DNA reads TGCGCCAGCAGCTACCGGGTCCACAATCAGCCCCAGCATTTT. Its translation: CASSYRVHNQPQHF.

The gene calls are TRBV28 and TRBJ2-7; D might be TRBD2 (6 bases). CDR3 size: 16 residues. In germline, CDR1 is MDHEN, CDR2 SYDVKM. Trimming removed 1 base from V and 0 bases from J, with 13 bases in between. In DNA, the CDR3 is TGTGCCAGCAGTTTATTCAACGGGAGTCCCTCCTACGAGCAGTACTTC. As protein: CASSLFNGSPSYEQYF.

This clonotype showed up just a few times. One end of the junction does not line up with germline, which may come from a read error. This rearrangement joins TRBV4-1 to TRBJ2-1; D may be TRBD1 (7 bases). The CDR3 sequence is 12 residues long. Germline loops: CDR1 MGHRA, CDR2 YSYEKL. CDR3 residues: CASSQGGNEQFF. In DNA form, the CDR3 reads TGTGCCAGCAGCCAGGGGGGTAATGAGCAGTTCTTC.

This rearrangement joins TRBV28 to TRBJ2-1; perhaps TRBD2 as D (5 bases). Germline values: CDR1 MDHEN, CDR2 SYDVKM. V shed 3 bases and J shed 0 bases, with 12 bases lying between them. The CDR3 totals 16 residues. CDR3 DNA sequence: TGTGCCAGCAGTTTGGACTCGCGGAGCTCCTACAATGAGCAGTTCTTC. It is translated as CASSLDSRSSYNEQFF.

This clonotype was seen only once. The chain combines TRBV19 with TRBJ2-7, with D possibly matching TRBD1 (6 bases). Germline lookup yields CDR1 LNHDA and CDR2 SQIVND (reference sequence). There are 16 residues in the CDR3. V lost 5 bases to trimming and J lost 2 bases, with 19 bases between them. This CDR3 is CASSVIRDTPTYEQYF. The CDR3 DNA follows: TGTGCCAGTAGTGTCATACGGGACACCCCAACCTACGAGCAGTACTTC.

This chain's CDR3 is CSALNTRGPQHF. Here the CDR3 DNA reads TGCAGTGCACTTAATACTAGAGGGCCCCAGCATTTT. V and J are TRBV20-1 and TRBJ1-5, with no clear D. CDR1 DFQATT and CDR2 SNEGSKA come from the germline V gene (reference sequence). The CDR3 consists of 12 residues. V lost 6 bases and J lost 9, with 15 bases in between.

The chain has TRBV19 and TRBJ2-1; maybe TRBD2 (6 bases). The germline V gene encodes CDR1 LNHDA and CDR2 SQIVND (reference sequence). Trimming left V 5 bases short and J 6 bases short, with 17 bases between. This CDR3 is built from 15 residues. This CDR3 reads CASSSLEAGGNEQFF. Written as DNA, the CDR3 is TGTGCCAGTAGTTCCCTTGAGGCCGGGGGCAATGAGCAGTTCTTC.

The chain carries TRBV5-1 and TRBJ2-5; D is unresolved. The V end lost 5 bases, the J end lost 5 bases, and 7 bases lay between the germline ends. Germline CDR1 and CDR2: SGHRS and YFSETQ. The CDR3 length is 11 residues. The CDR3 loop is CASRYEETQYF. The CDR3 region has the DNA TGCGCCAGCAGGTATGAGGAGACCCAGTACTTC.

This chain joins TRBV3-1 and TRBJ1-2, with D unclear. The CDR3 sequence is 17 residues long. V was shortened by 0 bases and J by 1 base, with 15 bases between the two germline ends. Germline CDR1 and CDR2: LGHDT and YNNKEL (reference sequence). CDR3 coding DNA: TGTGCCAGCAGCCAAGAATATCCGAAATTCAGTAACTATGGCTACACCTTC. It is translated as CASSQEYPKFSNYGYTF.

This chain joins TRBV9 and TRBJ2-1; D may be TRBD1 or TRBD2 (5 bases each). The germline V gene encodes CDR1 SGDLS and CDR2 YYNGEE. V lost 0 bases and J 0 bases, leaving 22 bases between the germline ends. The CDR3 contains 20 residues. The CDR3 here is CASSVESQIRGRGSYNEQFF. Written as DNA, the CDR3 is TGTGCCAGCAGCGTAGAATCTCAGATTCGGGGAAGGGGCTCCTACAATGAGCAGTTCTTC.

The J gene is TRBJ2-3, the V gene TRBV20-1, with D possibly matching TRBD2 (6 bases). The CDR3 runs 14 residues. Germline CDR1 reads DFQATT; CDR2 reads SNEGSKA (reference sequence). Trimming took off 0 bases at V and 9 bases at J, with 16 bases between the two ends. This CDR3 reads CSARDLGRELTQYF. CDR3 DNA sequence: TGCAGTGCTAGAGACCTTGGTCGGGAGCTAACGCAGTATTTT.

The chain carries TRBV27 and TRBJ2-1; D may match TRBD1 or TRBD2 (6 bases each). The CDR3 has 12 amino acids. The germline V gene encodes CDR1 MNHEY and CDR2 SMNVEV (reference sequence). V lost 7 bases, J lost 6 bases, and 10 bases lay in between. CDR3 amino acids: CASIGGFNEQFF. The CDR3 DNA sequence: TGTGCCAGCATAGGGGGGTTCAATGAGCAGTTCTTC.

This clonotype was seen more than once but under ten times. The chain links TRBV5-6 to TRBJ2-7, with TRBD2 as a possible D gene (6 bases). Trimming left V 4 bases short and J 3 bases short, with 20 bases between. CDR3 length: 16 amino acids. From germline, CDR1 is SGHDT and CDR2 YYEEEE. The CDR3 DNA follows: TGTGCCAGCAGCCCGGGGGTGGATTTTCGCCTCTACGAGCAGTACTTC. Its translation: CASSPGVDFRLYEQYF.

The J gene is TRBJ2-3, the V gene TRBV11-1, with 16 positions matching TRBD2. Losses at the gene ends were 4 bases for V and 1 base for J; bases not matched to a gene: 14. In germline, CDR1 is SGHAT, CDR2 FQDESV (reference sequence). The CDR3 runs to 21 residues. The CDR3 loop is CASSSPGLAGGLSFGTDTQYF. CDR3 bases: TGTGCCAGCAGCTCTCCGGGACTAGCGGGAGGGCTCAGTTTTGGCACAGATACGCAGTATTTT.

This chain uses TRBV7-9 with TRBJ2-1, with a possible D match to TRBD1 (6 bases). Germline V gives CDR1 SEHNR, CDR2 FQNEAQ (reference sequence). The V and J ends lost 5 bases and 8 bases respectively, with 31 bases between them. The CDR3 spans 19 residues. The CDR3, as DNA: TGTGCCAGCAGCCCCAGGGACAACGAGGGGCTCACCCCCGTGGATGAGCAGTTCTTC. Translated: CASSPRDNEGLTPVDEQFF.

This chain connects TRBV12-3 or TRBV12-4 to TRBJ2-2; D ambiguous. There are 16 residues in the CDR3. Deletions cut 2 bases from V and 7 bases from J, with 17 bases between. The CDR3 sequence: CASSLKPILHNGELFF. CDR3 in DNA: TGTGCCAGCAGTTTAAAGCCAATCCTACATAACGGGGAGCTGTTTTTT.

V usage is TRBV13 and J usage is TRBJ2-6; D ambiguous. This CDR3 comprises 14 residues. V was shortened by 4 bases and J by 6 bases, with 10 bases between the two germline ends. Germline CDR1 and CDR2: PRHDT and FYEKMQ (reference sequence). Here the CDR3 DNA reads TGTGCCAGCAGCTCTTCCCTGGCGGCCAACGTCCTGACTTTC. Protein: CASSSSLAANVLTF.

The genes are TRBV12-3 or TRBV12-4 and TRBJ2-7; D remains ambiguous. The CDR3 length is 12 residues. V shed 3 bases and J shed 1 base, with 4 bases lying between them. The CDR3 spells CASSFKSYEQYF. The CDR3 coding sequence is TGTGCCAGCAGTTTTAAGTCCTACGAGCAGTACTTC.

V gene TRBV25-1 combines with J gene TRBJ2-7; D may be TRBD1 (5 bases). Germline V lookup: CDR1 MGHDK, CDR2 SYGVNS. Trimming cost V 6 bases and J 0 bases, with 15 bases left between them. The CDR3 contains 15 residues. The DNA for the CDR3 is TGTGCCAGCAGCCTTACAGGCCGGAGCTCCTACGAGCAGTACTTC. Amino acids: CASSLTGRSSYEQYF.

This sequence joins TRBV11-2 and TRBJ2-1, with D possibly matching TRBD2 (6 bases). V was clipped by 5 bases and J by 5 bases, with 16 bases between them. The CDR3 is 15 residues long. Looked up from germline, CDR1 is SGHAT and CDR2 is FQNNGV. The CDR3 is CASSERLEEDNEQFF. In DNA form, the CDR3 reads TGTGCCAGCAGCGAGAGACTAGAAGAGGACAATGAGCAGTTCTTC.

This clonotype has only a few counts. The V and J genes are TRBV6-2 or TRBV6-3 and TRBJ2-5, with D uncertain. Trimming shortened V by 5 bases and J by 5 bases, and 15 bases separated the two germline ends. The length of the CDR3 is 14 residues. CDR1 MNHEY and CDR2 SVGEGT come from the germline V gene. In DNA, the CDR3 is TGTGCCAGCAGTCCCTACCAAGAGGCGGAGACCCAGTACTTC. Residues: CASSPYQEAETQYF.

The genes are TRBV2 and TRBJ2-7; D not certain. CDR3 size: 14 residues. CDR1 is SNHLY and CDR2 is FYNNEI in the germline V gene. V was shortened by 11 bases and J by 3 bases, with 20 bases between the two germline ends. CDR3 sequence (DNA): TGTGCCCTGAGAATCCGAAGCTTACTCTACGAGCAGTACTTC. Translating gives CALRIRSLLYEQYF.

The J gene is TRBJ2-2, the V gene TRBV7-9, with D possibly being TRBD1 (5 bases). The CDR3 is made up of 15 amino acids. V lost 5 bases and J lost 1, with 11 bases in between. Germline-derived CDR1 and CDR2 are SEHNR and FQNEAQ (reference sequence). Here the CDR3 DNA reads TGTGCCAGCAGCCCTCGGACACAGAACACCGGGGAGCTGTTTTTT. As protein: CASSPRTQNTGELFF.

J is TRBJ1-2 and V is TRBV27, with TRBD1 as a possible D gene (6 bases). Germline CDR1 is MNHEY and CDR2 is SMNVEV (reference sequence). Trimming removed 5 bases at V and 5 bases at J, with 21 bases between. This CDR3 comprises 16 residues. The CDR3 DNA is TGTGCCAGCAGTCCAAAAAATAGGGGGATTCCTTATGGCTACACCTTC. Protein product: CASSPKNRGIPYGYTF.

The genes are TRBV6-1 and TRBJ2-1, with 12 bases matching TRBD2. The CDR3 consists of 16 residues. Losses at the gene ends were 6 bases for V and 7 bases for J; bases not matched to a gene: 10. Germline CDR1 MNHNS, CDR2 SASEGT. CDR3 in DNA: TGTGCCAGCAGAACCCTACTAGCGGGAGGATCAAATGAGCAGTTCTTC. It specifies CASRTLLAGGSNEQFF.